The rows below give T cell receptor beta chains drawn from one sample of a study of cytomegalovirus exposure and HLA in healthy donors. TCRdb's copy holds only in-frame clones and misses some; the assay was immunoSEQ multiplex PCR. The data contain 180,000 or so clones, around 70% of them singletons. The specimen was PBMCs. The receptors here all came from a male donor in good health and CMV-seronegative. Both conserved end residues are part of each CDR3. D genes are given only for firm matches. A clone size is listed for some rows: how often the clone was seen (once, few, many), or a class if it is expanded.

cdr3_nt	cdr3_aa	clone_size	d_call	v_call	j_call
TGTGCCAGCAGTTTATCTCGCTCCTACGAGCAGTACTTC	CASSLSRSYEQYF	.	.	TRBV27	TRBJ2-7
TGTGCCAGCACCTCGGGACTTTATGAGCAGTTCTTC	CASTSGLYEQFF	once	.	TRBV27	TRBJ2-1
TGTGCCAGCAGCCTCCGGACAGCGAACACTGAAGCTTTCTTT	CASSLRTANTEAFF	.	.	TRBV7-6	TRBJ1-1
TGTGCCAGCAGTCATCTAGCGGGGGCCTACGAGCAGTACTTC	CASSHLAGAYEQYF	.	TRBD2	TRBV4-2	TRBJ2-7
TGTGCCAGTAGTTTAGGGACTAGCGGGAGAAACATTCAGTACTTC	CASSLGTSGRNIQYF	.	TRBD2	TRBV19	TRBJ2-4
TGTGCCAGCAGCGGAGTGGGAGGTGGCCCTTACGAGCAGTACTTC	CASSGVGGGPYEQYF	.	.	TRBV5-4	TRBJ2-7
TGTGCCAGCAGTTCATTCCAAGAGACCCAGTACTTC	CASSSFQETQYF	.	.	TRBV6-5	TRBJ2-5
TGTGCCAGCAGCAGTCCTACAGGGATGAACACTGAAGCTTTCTTT	CASSSPTGMNTEAFF	few	.	TRBV16	TRBJ1-1
TGTGCCAGCAGCCCCCCGGGCGGGGGCACCGATGAGCAGTTCTTC	CASSPPGGGTDEQFF	.	.	TRBV7-6	TRBJ2-1
TGCGCCACCGGGACAGGCAATCAGCCCCAGCATTTT	CATGTGNQPQHF	.	TRBD1	TRBV10-2	TRBJ1-5
TGTGCCAGCTCATCCCAGGAAAACTACGAGCAGTACTTC	CASSSQENYEQYF	.	.	TRBV18	TRBJ2-7
TGTGCCTGGAGCGGACAAGGGAACGGGGAGCTGTTTTTT	CAWSGQGNGELFF	.	.	TRBV30	TRBJ2-2
TGTGCCAGCAGCTCACTAGCGGGGGGGAGCACAGATACGCAGTATTTT	CASSSLAGGSTDTQYF	.	TRBD2	TRBV7-9	TRBJ2-3
TGTGCCAGTAACCAGGGGTATAGCAATCAGCCCCAGCATTTT	CASNQGYSNQPQHF	.	.	TRBV5-6	TRBJ1-5
TGTGCCAGCAGAACCGGGACTAGCGGGAGATACGAGCAGTACTTC	CASRTGTSGRYEQYF	once	TRBD2	TRBV28	TRBJ2-7
TGTGCCAGCAGTGTCGGGGTGAACACTGAAGCTTTCTTT	CASSVGVNTEAFF	few	.	TRBV28	TRBJ1-1
TGTGCCAGCAGCGGCGCACAGGGAGGGGGAAACACCATATATTTT	CASSGAQGGGNTIYF	few	.	TRBV9	TRBJ1-3
TGTGCCAGCAGCGACCCCGGGACTAGCGGCACCTACGAGCAGTACTTC	CASSDPGTSGTYEQYF	.	TRBD2	TRBV7-6	TRBJ2-7
TGTGCCAGCAGCTTAGCGGGAGCGTACAATGAGCAGTTCTTC	CASSLAGAYNEQFF	.	.	TRBV7-6	TRBJ2-1
TGTGCCAGCAGTGCGGCAGGGGGATGTAATTTTGGGATGGGCGAGCAGTACTTC	CASSAAGGCNFGMGEQYF	.	TRBD1	TRBV6-4	TRBJ2-7
TGTGCCAGCAACAGGAATAATTCACCCCTCCACTTT	CASNRNNSPLHF	.	.	TRBV25-1	TRBJ1-6
TGTGCCAGCACTTACGGGGGGGCGCCTGGAAACACCATATATTTT	CASTYGGAPGNTIYF	.	.	TRBV6-6	TRBJ1-3
TGTGCCAGCAGCGCACAGGGCAGGAATCAGCCCCAGCATTTT	CASSAQGRNQPQHF	.	.	TRBV7-2	TRBJ1-5
TGTGCCAGTCCCGGGGGACTATCGGGGCCGGAGACCCAGTACTTC	CASPGGLSGPETQYF	.	TRBD2	TRBV2	TRBJ2-5
TGTGCCAGCAGTTACTCGAGAACCTACAATGAGCAGTTCTTC	CASSYSRTYNEQFF	.	.	TRBV6-6	TRBJ2-1
TGTGCCAGCAGTGCCCCCGGGACAGGGGCTGAAAAACTGTTTTTT	CASSAPGTGAEKLFF	.	TRBD1	TRBV25-1	TRBJ1-4
TGTGCCTGGACGCTAGTAGCGGGAGAGAATGAGCAGTTCTTC	CAWTLVAGENEQFF	.	TRBD2	TRBV30	TRBJ2-1
TGTGCCAGCAGCCCTGATGGCACAGGGAAGAACACTGAAGCTTTCTTT	CASSPDGTGKNTEAFF	once	.	TRBV5-8	TRBJ1-1
TGTGCCAGCCAACCAGGGGTGAATAGCAATCAGCCCCAGCATTTT	CASQPGVNSNQPQHF	.	.	TRBV6-1	TRBJ1-5
TGTGCCTGGAGTGGTGGGACAGCTAGCAATCAGCCCCAGCATTTT	CAWSGGTASNQPQHF	.	TRBD1	TRBV30	TRBJ1-5
TGTGCCTGGAGCCGGGACAGCACTGAAGCTTTCTTT	CAWSRDSTEAFF	.	TRBD1	TRBV30	TRBJ1-1
TGCAGTGCTAGAGTGGGCTTTGAAGCTTTCTTT	CSARVGFEAFF	few	.	TRBV20-1	TRBJ1-1
TGTGCCAGCAGTTACTCGTCAGGGGGCCTTGGATCACCCCTCCACTTT	CASSYSSGGLGSPLHF	.	TRBD1	TRBV6-5	TRBJ1-6
TGTGCCAGCAGCCCCTCCGGGACAGGGGTCCAGCCCCAGCATTTT	CASSPSGTGVQPQHF	once	TRBD1	TRBV6-6	TRBJ1-5
TGCAGCGTTGAAGCCGAAGCAGGGGGACGAAACTATGGCTACACCTTC	CSVEAEAGGRNYGYTF	.	TRBD1	TRBV29-1	TRBJ1-2
TGTGCCAGCAGCTCTCGGACTAGCGGATCCTACGAGCAGTACTTC	CASSSRTSGSYEQYF	.	TRBD2	TRBV9	TRBJ2-7
TGTGCCAGTAGTACCGTAGACAGGGCGGGCATCTACGAGCAGTACTTC	CASSTVDRAGIYEQYF	.	TRBD1	TRBV19	TRBJ2-7
TGTGCCAGCAGCGAGGTAGGGGAAAGGCAGCCCCAGCATTTT	CASSEVGERQPQHF	.	.	TRBV2	TRBJ1-5
TGTGCCAGCAGTTACTCCCCTCGGTACAATGAGCAGTTCTTC	CASSYSPRYNEQFF	.	.	TRBV6-6	TRBJ2-1
TGCGCCAGCAGCCAAGACTGGGTCTGGTACGAGCAGTACTTC	CASSQDWVWYEQYF	.	.	TRBV5-1	TRBJ2-7
TGTGCCGGATCTGGCGGGGACACAGATACGCAGTATTTT	CAGSGGDTDTQYF	.	.	TRBV28	TRBJ2-3
TGTGCCAGCAGTCGCGGGGCTAGCACAGATACGCAGTATTTT	CASSRGASTDTQYF	once	.	TRBV6-1	TRBJ2-3
TGTGCCTGGAACCCCGGAGGTGAAAAACTGTTTTTT	CAWNPGGEKLFF	.	.	TRBV30	TRBJ1-4
TGTGCCAGCAGTCCATTAGGGACACTGAACACTGAAGCTTTCTTT	CASSPLGTLNTEAFF	.	.	TRBV6-5	TRBJ1-1
TGTGCCATCAGAACAACTAGCGGGGGGCTCGATACGCAGTATTTT	CAIRTTSGGLDTQYF	.	TRBD2	TRBV10-3	TRBJ2-3
TGCGCCAGCAGCCGGACTAGCGTCGGAGATACGCAGTATTTT	CASSRTSVGDTQYF	.	TRBD2	TRBV4-3	TRBJ2-3